This TCR beta chain was captured by sequencing in a study of tumor-infiltrating lymphocytes in oesophageal squamous cell carcinoma. Each CDR3 protein is one row after TCRdb ran MiXCR on the PCR reads. The table has 15,000 or so distinct CDR3 sequences, 45% to 50% seen once. Many counts were recorded for this clonotype. Germline V CDR1 and CDR2: KGHDR, SFDVKD. This CDR3 has 12 residues. V lost 9 bases to trimming and J lost 7 bases, with 14 bases between them. The sequence came from a female donor with esophageal squamous cell carcinoma. The J gene is TRBJ2-5, the V gene TRBV24-1, with D tentatively TRBD2 (6 bases). The sample taken for sequencing was normal esophageal tissue next to the tumor. The chain's CDR3 is CATSRDWGTQYF. In nucleotides, the CDR3 is TGTGCCACCTCTAGGGACTGGGGGACCCAGTACTTC.